The 9 T cell receptor beta chains listed next were all sequenced from one sample in a study of cytomegalovirus exposure and HLA in healthy donors. The PCR employed 60 Vbeta primers together with 13 Jbeta primers. Clones were sequenced by immunoSEQ multiplex PCR, and TCRdb holds only the in-frame ones, with some missing. Among about 190,000 clones, roughly 80% were seen once, and the ten largest hold 2.4%. The specimen was PBMCs. The receptors were gathered from a male donor in good health and CMV-seronegative.

In its sample, this clone was seen a few times. This chain links TRBV6-1 with TRBJ2-7, with a possible D match to TRBD1 (6 bases). CDR3 length: 14 amino acids. Looked up from germline, CDR1 is MNHNS and CDR2 is SASEGT. The V and J ends lost 6 bases and 7 bases respectively, with 19 bases between them. This CDR3 reads CASRVPGQPPEQYF. CDR3 in DNA: TGTGCCAGCAGGGTCCCGGGACAACCTCCAGAGCAGTACTTC.

V and J are TRBV28 and TRBJ1-4, with D possibly TRBD1 on 5 matching bases. Germline CDR1 and CDR2: MDHEN and SYDVKM. The ends were cut back, 2 bases at V and 8 bases at J, with 15 bases in the middle. This CDR3 has 15 residues. The CDR3 DNA sequence: TGTGCCAGCAGTTTACCGGGGGTGTTTAGGGAAAAACTGTTTTTT. It specifies CASSLPGVFREKLFF.

J is TRBJ2-7 and V is TRBV5-1; tentative D call: TRBD2 (6 bases). This CDR3 spans 13 amino acids. V dropped 2 bases and J dropped 3 bases, with 9 bases sitting between them. Germline loops: CDR1 SGHRS, CDR2 YFSETQ. The CDR3 sequence: CASSFGRDYEQYF. In DNA form, the CDR3 reads TGCGCCAGCAGCTTTGGGCGGGACTACGAGCAGTACTTC.

V usage is TRBV27 and J usage is TRBJ1-2; possibly TRBD1 for D (5 bases). Germline CDR1 MNHEY, CDR2 SMNVEV (reference sequence). V lost 5 bases and J 6 bases, leaving 19 bases between the germline ends. CDR3 length: 15 amino acids. CDR3 residues: CASSRSGLVLDGYTF. The CDR3 DNA follows: TGTGCCAGCAGTCGGTCAGGGCTGGTCCTAGATGGCTACACCTTC.

The chain combines TRBV7-2 with TRBJ2-6, with a possible D match to TRBD1 (6 bases). Germline CDR1 SGHTA, CDR2 FQGNSA. The CDR3 is 18 residues long. The V end lost 7 bases, the J end lost 0 bases, and 19 bases lay between the germline ends. The CDR3 spells CASTWSGGEVSGANVLTF. In DNA, the CDR3 is TGTGCCAGCACCTGGTCTGGGGGCGAAGTCTCTGGGGCCAACGTCCTGACTTTC.

This chain uses TRBV28 with TRBJ1-2; D is possibly TRBD1 (6 bases). The CDR3 runs to 16 residues. Trimming took off 6 bases at V and 5 bases at J, with 22 bases between the two ends. Looked up from germline, CDR1 is MDHEN and CDR2 is SYDVKM. CDR3 DNA sequence: TGTGCCAGCAGCCCCTTCGGTGGGGGCGGTATATATGGCTACACCTTC. This translates into CASSPFGGGGIYGYTF.

The chain combines TRBV19 with TRBJ1-5; D is possibly TRBD1 (5 bases). Germline CDR1 and CDR2: LNHDA and SQIVND (reference sequence). Deletions cut 0 bases from V and 1 base from J, with 7 bases between. The CDR3 sequence is 15 residues long. The chain's CDR3 is CASSIDGGSNQPQHF. The CDR3, as DNA: TGTGCCAGTAGTATAGACGGGGGGAGCAATCAGCCCCAGCATTTT.

The chain employs TRBV11-3 and TRBJ2-7, with 7 bases that match TRBD1. The germline V gene has CDR1 SGHNT and CDR2 YENEEA. V shed 5 bases, J shed 3 bases, and the junction held 7 bases outside the gene matches. This CDR3 has 14 residues. The CDR3 DNA follows: TGTGCCAGCAGCCGACAGGGACAGAACTACGAGCAGTACTTC. It codes for CASSRQGQNYEQYF.

The chain joins TRBV7-2 to TRBJ2-1, with D hard to call. From germline, CDR1 is SGHTA and CDR2 FQGNSA. V lost 2 bases, J lost 6 bases, and 2 bases lay in between. This CDR3 region has 11 residues. CDR3 in DNA: TGTGCCAGCAGCTTACTCAATGAGCAGTTCTTC. This encodes CASSLLNEQFF.